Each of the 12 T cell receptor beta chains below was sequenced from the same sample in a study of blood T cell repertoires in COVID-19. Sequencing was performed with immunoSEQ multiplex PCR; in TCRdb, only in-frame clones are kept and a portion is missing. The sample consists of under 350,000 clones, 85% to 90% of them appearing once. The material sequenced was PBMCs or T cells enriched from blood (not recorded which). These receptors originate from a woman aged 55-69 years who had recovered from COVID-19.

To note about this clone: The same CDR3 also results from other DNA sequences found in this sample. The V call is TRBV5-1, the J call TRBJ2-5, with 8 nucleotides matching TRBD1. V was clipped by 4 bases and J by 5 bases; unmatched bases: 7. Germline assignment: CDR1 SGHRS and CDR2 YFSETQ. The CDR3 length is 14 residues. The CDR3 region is CASSPGQGRETQYF. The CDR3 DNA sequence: TGCGCCAGCAGCCCAGGACAGGGCCGTGAGACCCAGTACTTC.

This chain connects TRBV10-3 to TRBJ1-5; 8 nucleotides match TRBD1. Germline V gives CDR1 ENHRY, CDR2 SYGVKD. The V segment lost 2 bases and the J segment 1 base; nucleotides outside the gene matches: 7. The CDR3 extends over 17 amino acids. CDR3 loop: CAISERATGESNQPQHF. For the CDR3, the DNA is TGTGCCATCAGTGAGAGGGCGACAGGGGAGAGCAATCAGCCCCAGCATTTT.

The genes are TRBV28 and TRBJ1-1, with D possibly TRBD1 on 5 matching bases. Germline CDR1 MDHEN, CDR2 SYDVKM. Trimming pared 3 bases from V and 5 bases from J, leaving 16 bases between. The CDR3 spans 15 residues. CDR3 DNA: TGTGCCAGCAGTTTTTTCGACAGCCCAAGTACTGAAGCTTTCTTT. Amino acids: CASSFFDSPSTEAFF.

CDR3 in DNA: TGTGCCAGCAGCCCGAAGGGGGACATACATGGCTACACCTTC. It is translated as CASSPKGDIHGYTF. The chain uses TRBV7-9 and TRBJ1-2; D may be TRBD1 (6 bases). CDR3 length equals 14 residues. The germline CDR1 and CDR2 sequences are SEHNR and FQNEAQ (reference sequence). The V gene lost 5 bases and the J gene lost 6 bases, with 16 bases spanning the gap.

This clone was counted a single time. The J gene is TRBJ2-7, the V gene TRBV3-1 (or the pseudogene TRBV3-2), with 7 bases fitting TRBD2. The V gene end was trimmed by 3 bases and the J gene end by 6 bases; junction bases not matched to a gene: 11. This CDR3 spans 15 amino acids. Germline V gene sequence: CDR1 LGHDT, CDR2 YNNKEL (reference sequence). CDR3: CASSHPSGLFSEQYF. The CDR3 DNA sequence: TGTGCCAGCAGCCACCCTAGCGGCCTCTTTAGCGAGCAGTACTTC.

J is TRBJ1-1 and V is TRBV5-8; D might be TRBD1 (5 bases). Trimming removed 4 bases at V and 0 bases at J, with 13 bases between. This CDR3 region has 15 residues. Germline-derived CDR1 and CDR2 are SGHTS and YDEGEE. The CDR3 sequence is CASSGRDRLNTEAFF. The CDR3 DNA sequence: TGTGCCAGCAGCGGACGCGACAGACTGAACACTGAAGCTTTCTTT.

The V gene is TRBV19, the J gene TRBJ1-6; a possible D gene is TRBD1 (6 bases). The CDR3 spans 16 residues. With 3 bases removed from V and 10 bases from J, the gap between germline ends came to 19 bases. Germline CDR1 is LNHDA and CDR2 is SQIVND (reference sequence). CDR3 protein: CASSMGQGLGQSPLHF. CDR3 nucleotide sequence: TGTGCCAGTAGTATGGGGCAGGGGCTAGGACAATCACCCCTCCACTTT.

CDR3 in DNA: TGTGCCAGCAGCGGGGGGACGGAAAGCTCCTACGAGCAGTACTTC. It is translated as CASSGGTESSYEQYF. V and J are TRBV7-8 and TRBJ2-7, with D perhaps TRBD2 (6 bases). The CDR3 totals 15 residues. Per germline, CDR1 SGHVS and CDR2 FQNEAQ. With 5 bases removed from V and 0 bases from J, the gap between germline ends came to 14 bases.

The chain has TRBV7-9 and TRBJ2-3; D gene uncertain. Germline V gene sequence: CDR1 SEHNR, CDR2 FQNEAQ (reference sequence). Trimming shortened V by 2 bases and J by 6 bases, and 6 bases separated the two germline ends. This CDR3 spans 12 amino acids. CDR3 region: CASSLYYDTQYF. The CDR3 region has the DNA TGTGCCAGCAGCTTATATTATGATACGCAGTATTTT.

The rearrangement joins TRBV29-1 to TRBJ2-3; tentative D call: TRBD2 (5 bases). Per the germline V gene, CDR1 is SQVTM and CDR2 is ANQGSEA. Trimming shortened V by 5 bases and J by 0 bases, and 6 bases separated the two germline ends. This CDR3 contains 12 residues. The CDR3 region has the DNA TGCAGCGTTAGAGGGAGCACAGATACGCAGTATTTT. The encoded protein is CSVRGSTDTQYF.

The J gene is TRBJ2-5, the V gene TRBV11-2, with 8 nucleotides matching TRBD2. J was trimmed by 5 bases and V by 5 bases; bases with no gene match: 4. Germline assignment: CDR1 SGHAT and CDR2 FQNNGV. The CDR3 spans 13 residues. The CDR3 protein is CASSRSGGETQYF. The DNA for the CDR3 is TGTGCCAGCAGCCGCTCGGGGGGGGAGACCCAGTACTTC.

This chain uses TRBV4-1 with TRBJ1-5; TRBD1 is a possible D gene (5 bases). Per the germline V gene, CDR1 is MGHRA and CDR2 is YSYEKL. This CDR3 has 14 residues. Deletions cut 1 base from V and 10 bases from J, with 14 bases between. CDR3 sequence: CASSQARGKDPQHF. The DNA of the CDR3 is TGCGCCAGCAGCCAAGCACGGGGGAAGGATCCCCAGCATTTT.